One sample yielded the 8 T cell receptor beta chains listed below, sequenced in a study of tumor-infiltrating lymphocytes in localized non-small cell lung cancer. Profiled with immunoSEQ multiplex PCR; TCRdb holds only in-frame clones, not every one. Of 15,000 to 20,000 clones in the sample, around 80% are singletons; the top ten hold about a tenth. The sample comprised uninvolved lung tissue not adjacent to the tumor. The receptors were sampled from a human donor with non-small cell lung cancer.

The gene calls are TRBV7-2 and TRBJ2-2; 8 positions agree with TRBD2. Looked up from germline, CDR1 is SGHTA and CDR2 is FQGNSA. The CDR3 is 14 residues long. The V and J ends lost 3 bases and 6 bases, in that order; junction bases with no gene match: 3. CDR3 in amino acids: CASSLGGRSGELFF. The CDR3 bases are TGTGCCAGCAGCTTGGGCGGGAGGTCCGGGGAGCTGTTTTTT.

V usage is TRBV6-6 and J usage is TRBJ2-1; D uncertain. Trimming removed 8 bases at V and 4 bases at J, with 12 bases between. Germline CDR1 is MNHNY and CDR2 is SVGAGI (reference sequence). This CDR3 contains 13 residues. The CDR3 region is CASLALVYNEQFF. For the CDR3, the DNA is TGTGCCAGCCTCGCTCTAGTTTACAATGAGCAGTTCTTC.

The V and J genes are TRBV6-5 and TRBJ1-2, with a possible D match to TRBD1 (5 bases). The CDR3 consists of 14 residues. Trimming took 5 bases from V and 6 from J, leaving 16 bases between them. Germline V gene lookup returns CDR1 MNHEY and CDR2 SVGAGI. The CDR3 sequence: CASSPLRGEDGYTF. CDR3 DNA: TGTGCCAGCAGTCCGTTAAGGGGTGAGGATGGCTACACCTTC.

This chain connects TRBV7-9 to TRBJ1-2, with TRBD1 as a possible D gene (5 bases). This CDR3 region has 15 residues. V was pared by 2 bases and J by 8 bases, with 18 bases between. Per germline, CDR1 SEHNR and CDR2 FQNEAQ (reference sequence). For the CDR3, the DNA is TGTGCCAGCAGCTTAAATACCGAAACCCAGGGCGGCTACACCTTC. Protein product: CASSLNTETQGGYTF.

V and J are TRBV30 and TRBJ2-1, with 7 bases fitting TRBD2. Germline trimming cut 8 bases from V and 5 bases from J; bases unmatched to any gene: 24. Germline V lookup: CDR1 GTSNPN, CDR2 SVGIG (reference sequence). CDR3 length: 18 residues. CDR3 bases: TGTGCCGGCCATCCGGGACTACGATCGGTGGCCCAACACAATGAGCAGTTCTTC. This sequence encodes CAGHPGLRSVAQHNEQFF.

This clone is classed as medium-sized (0.01 to 0.1%). This chain uses TRBV11-2 with TRBJ1-1, with unresolved D. V was trimmed by 1 base and J by 5 bases, leaving 11 bases between them. Germline V gene lookup returns CDR1 SGHAT and CDR2 FQNNGV. The CDR3 is 14 amino acids. As DNA, the CDR3 is TGTGCCAGCAGCTTAGGGGGAGGGTGGACTGAAGCTTTCTTT. It specifies CASSLGGGWTEAFF.

This rearrangement joins TRBV5-1 to TRBJ2-7, with D uncertain. This CDR3 contains 15 residues. Trimming took off 0 bases at V and 0 bases at J, with 10 bases between the two ends. Germline CDR1 reads SGHRS; CDR2 reads YFSETQ. The CDR3 DNA follows: TGCGCCAGCAGCTTGGCCGGTGGCCTCTCCTACGAGCAGTACTTC. This codes for CASSLAGGLSYEQYF.

The chain employs TRBV19 and TRBJ1-2; D gene unclear. Between the trimmed V and J ends, which lost 4 bases and 2 bases, there was a span of 5 bases. The germline CDR1 and CDR2 sequences are LNHDA and SQIVND (reference sequence). The CDR3 is made up of 12 amino acids. The CDR3 protein is CASSKQNYGYTF. DNA for the CDR3: TGTGCCAGTAGTAAGCAGAACTATGGCTACACCTTC.